Listed below are T cell receptor beta chains from one sample, sequenced in a study of cytomegalovirus exposure and HLA in healthy donors. Clones were sequenced by immunoSEQ multiplex PCR, and TCRdb holds only the in-frame ones, with some missing. This table has 100,000 to 150,000 clones, approximately 77% appearing once. Sequencing input: PBMCs. The source is a woman in her forties in good health and CMV-seronegative. The CDR3 runs from the conserved cysteine through the conserved F or W. D genes are given only for firm matches. Clone sizes are given selectively: once, few, many, or a class where the clone is expanded.

D: .; J: TRBJ2-2; size: .; V: TRBV29-1; DNA: TGCAGCGCCAACCCCCAGGGGACCGGGGAGCTGTTTTTT; CDR3: CSANPQGTGELFF
D: TRBD1; J: TRBJ1-3; size: .; V: TRBV4-2; DNA: TGTGCCAGCAGCCACCAGGGGGAAGGAAACACCATATATTTT; CDR3: CASSHQGEGNTIYF
D: .; J: TRBJ2-3; size: .; V: TRBV6-5; DNA: TGTGCCAGCAGTCAACCCGCGGGGGCTACGCAGTATTTT; CDR3: CASSQPAGATQYF
D: .; J: TRBJ1-2; size: .; V: TRBV2; DNA: TGTGCCAGCAGTTCAGGGAACTATGGCTACACCTTC; CDR3: CASSSGNYGYTF
D: TRBD2; J: TRBJ2-7; size: .; V: TRBV27; DNA: TGTGCCAGCAGTTTAAGCGGGGGAAAATCCTACGAGCAGTACTTC; CDR3: CASSLSGGKSYEQYF
D: .; J: TRBJ1-3; size: once; V: TRBV30; DNA: TGTGCCTGGGCAAGGGGAGGGAGTGGAAACACCATATATTTT; CDR3: CAWARGGSGNTIYF
D: TRBD1; J: TRBJ1-2; size: .; V: TRBV28; DNA: TGTGCCAGCACTCCCGGGACAGTCTATGGCTACACCTTC; CDR3: CASTPGTVYGYTF
D: .; J: TRBJ2-6; size: once; V: TRBV13; DNA: TGTGCCAGCAGCTTGCGGAGCTCTGGGGCCAACGTCCTGACTTTC; CDR3: CASSLRSSGANVLTF
D: .; J: TRBJ2-5; size: .; V: TRBV5-6; DNA: TGTGCCAGCAGCTTTGCAGGGTCGCGAGAGACCCAGTACTTC; CDR3: CASSFAGSRETQYF
D: .; J: TRBJ1-2; size: .; V: TRBV27; DNA: TGTGCCAGCAGTTTAGAAGGAGTGGGCGGAGGTGGCTACACCTTC; CDR3: CASSLEGVGGGGYTF
D: .; J: TRBJ2-1; size: .; V: TRBV9; DNA: TGTGCCAGCAGCGCATCTACAGGGTCCCCCTACAATGAGCAGTTCTTC; CDR3: CASSASTGSPYNEQFF
D: .; J: TRBJ1-4; size: once; V: TRBV18; DNA: TGTGCCAGCGCAAGCACCCGGGAGGAAAAACTGTTTTTT; CDR3: CASASTREEKLFF
D: .; J: TRBJ2-1; size: .; V: TRBV11-2; DNA: TGTGCCAGCAGCTTAGTTCACTACAACTCCGCCTACAATGAGCAGTTCTTC; CDR3: CASSLVHYNSAYNEQFF
D: .; J: TRBJ2-7; size: once; V: TRBV7-9; DNA: TGTGCCAGCAGCTTAGCCGGGTTCTACGAGCAGTACTTC; CDR3: CASSLAGFYEQYF
D: .; J: TRBJ1-5; size: .; V: TRBV19; DNA: TGTGCCACCTCTTCCCAGGGAAGCCATCAGCCCCAGCATTTT; CDR3: CATSSQGSHQPQHF
D: .; J: TRBJ1-1; size: .; V: TRBV7-3; DNA: TGTGCCAGCAGCCATTCCCAGGGCCTCGCTTTCTTT; CDR3: CASSHSQGLAFF
D: TRBD1; J: TRBJ1-5; size: few; V: TRBV12-5; DNA: TGTGCTAGTGGGGAGACAGGGGTTCAGCCCCAGCATTTT; CDR3: CASGETGVQPQHF
D: TRBD1; J: TRBJ1-4; size: .; V: TRBV5-1; DNA: TGCGCCAGCAGCCTCACAGGGGCGACTAATGAAAAACTGTTTTTT; CDR3: CASSLTGATNEKLFF
D: TRBD1; J: TRBJ1-5; size: .; V: TRBV19; DNA: TGTGCCAGTAGTCCTATCGACAGGGGGTCATCCCAGCCCCAGCATTTT; CDR3: CASSPIDRGSSQPQHF
D: TRBD1; J: TRBJ1-2; size: .; V: TRBV28; DNA: TGTGCCAGCAGTTCATTTCCCGGGACAGCCTACTATGGCTACACCTTC; CDR3: CASSSFPGTAYYGYTF
D: .; J: TRBJ1-6; size: .; V: TRBV18; DNA: TGTGCCAGCTCACCCCAGGGGTATAATTCACCCCTCCACTTT; CDR3: CASSPQGYNSPLHF
D: .; J: TRBJ2-5; size: few; V: TRBV7-7; DNA: TGTGCTAGCAGCACCAGCGGAGTAGAGACCCAGTACTTC; CDR3: CASSTSGVETQYF